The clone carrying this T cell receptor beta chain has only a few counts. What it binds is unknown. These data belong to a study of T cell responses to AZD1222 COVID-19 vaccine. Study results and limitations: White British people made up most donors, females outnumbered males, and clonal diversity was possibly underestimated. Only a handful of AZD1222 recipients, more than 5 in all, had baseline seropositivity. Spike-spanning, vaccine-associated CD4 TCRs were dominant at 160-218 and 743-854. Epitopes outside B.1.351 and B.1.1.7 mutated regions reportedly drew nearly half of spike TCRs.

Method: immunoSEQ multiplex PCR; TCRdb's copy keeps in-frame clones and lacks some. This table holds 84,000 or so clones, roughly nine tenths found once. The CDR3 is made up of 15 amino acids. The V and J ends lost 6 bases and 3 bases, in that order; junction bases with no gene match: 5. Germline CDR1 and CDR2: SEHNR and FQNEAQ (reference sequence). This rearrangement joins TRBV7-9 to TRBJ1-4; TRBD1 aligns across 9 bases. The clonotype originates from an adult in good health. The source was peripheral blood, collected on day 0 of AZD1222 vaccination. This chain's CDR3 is CASRTGGIANEKLFF. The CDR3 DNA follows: TGTGCCAGCAGGACAGGGGGAATTGCTAATGAAAAACTGTTTTTT. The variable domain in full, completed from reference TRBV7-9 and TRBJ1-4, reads DTGVSQNPRHKITKRGQNVTFRCDPISEHNRLYWYRQTLGQGPEFLTYFQNEAQLEKSRLLSDRFSAERPKGSFSTLEIQRTEQGDSAMYLCASRTGGIANEKLFFGSGTQLSVL.